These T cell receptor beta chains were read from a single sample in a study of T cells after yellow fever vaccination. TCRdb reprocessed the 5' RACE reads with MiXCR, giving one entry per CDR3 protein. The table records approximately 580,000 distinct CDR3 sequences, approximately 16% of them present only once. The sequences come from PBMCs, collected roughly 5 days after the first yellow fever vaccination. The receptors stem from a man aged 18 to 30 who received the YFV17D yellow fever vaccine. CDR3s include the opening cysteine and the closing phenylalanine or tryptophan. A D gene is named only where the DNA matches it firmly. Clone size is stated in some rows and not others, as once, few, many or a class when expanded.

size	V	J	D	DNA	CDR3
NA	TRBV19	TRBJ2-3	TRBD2	TGTGCCAGTAGTCATAAGCGGGGGACCCTAAATACGCAGTATTTT	CASSHKRGTLNTQYF
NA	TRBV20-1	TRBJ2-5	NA	TGCAGTGCTAGGAGTAGTCGAGCAGAGACCCAGTACTTC	CSARSSRAETQYF
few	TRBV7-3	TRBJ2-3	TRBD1	TGTGCCAGCAGCTTAACTCGGGACAGCCCAGATACGCAGTATTTT	CASSLTRDSPDTQYF
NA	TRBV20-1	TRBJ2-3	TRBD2	TGCAGTGCTACAGCGGGGGATACGCAGTATTTT	CSATAGDTQYF
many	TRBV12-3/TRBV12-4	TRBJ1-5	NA	TGTGCCAGCAGTTACCACAATCAGCCCCAGCATTTT	CASSYHNQPQHF
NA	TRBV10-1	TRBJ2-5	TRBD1	TGCGCCACTCAGGACAGGGGAAGTGAGACCCAGTACTTC	CATQDRGSETQYF
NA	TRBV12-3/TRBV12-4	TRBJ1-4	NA	TGTGCCAGCAGGCCGGGCCATAATGAAAAACTGTTTTTT	CASRPGHNEKLFF
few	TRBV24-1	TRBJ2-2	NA	TGTGCCACCAGCCCAGGTTGGGTGACTAACACCGGGGAGCTGTTTTTT	CATSPGWVTNTGELFF
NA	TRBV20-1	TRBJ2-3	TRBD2	TGCAGTGCGGACAGGACTAGCGGGGCGATCGATACGCAGTATTTT	CSADRTSGAIDTQYF
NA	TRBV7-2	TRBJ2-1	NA	TGTGCCAGCAGCCCCCTGGTCAATGAGCAGTTCTTC	CASSPLVNEQFF
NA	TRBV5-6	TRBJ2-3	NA	TGTGCCAGCAGCTATACAGGACAGAGCACAGATACGCAGTATTTT	CASSYTGQSTDTQYF
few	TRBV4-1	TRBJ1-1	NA	TGCGCCAGCGTAGGACAGCCGAACACTGAAGCTTTCTTT	CASVGQPNTEAFF
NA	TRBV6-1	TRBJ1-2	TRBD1	TGTGCCAGCGGAGACAGGGCTAACTATGGCTACACCTTC	CASGDRANYGYTF
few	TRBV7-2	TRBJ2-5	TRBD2	TGTGCCAGCAGCGAACTAGCGGGGGGGCCAGAAGAGACCCAGTACTTC	CASSELAGGPEETQYF
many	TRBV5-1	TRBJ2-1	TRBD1	TGCGCCAGCAGCATGACAGGGTTTGAAATTAATGAGCAGTTCTTC	CASSMTGFEINEQFF
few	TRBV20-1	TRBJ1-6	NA	TGCAGTGCTAGAGATCGAGAGGGATCACCCCTCCACTTT	CSARDREGSPLHF
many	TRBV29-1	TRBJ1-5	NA	TGCAGCGAATATGGCGGCGAGCCCCAGCATTTT	CSEYGGEPQHF
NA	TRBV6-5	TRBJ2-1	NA	TGTGCCAGCAGTTACCCGGGGGCCAACAATGAGCAGTTCTTC	CASSYPGANNEQFF
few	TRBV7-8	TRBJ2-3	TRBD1	TGTGCCAGCAGCATCCGCCGGGACAGGGTCACAGATACGCAGTATTTT	CASSIRRDRVTDTQYF
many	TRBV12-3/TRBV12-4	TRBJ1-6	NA	TGTGCCAGCAGTTGGGGGGACCGGGTGGGATCACCCCTCCACTTT	CASSWGDRVGSPLHF
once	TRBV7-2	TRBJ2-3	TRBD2	TGTGCCAGCAGTCCTAGCGGGGGAGCCGTTGAGAACACAGATACGCAGTATTTT	CASSPSGGAVENTDTQYF